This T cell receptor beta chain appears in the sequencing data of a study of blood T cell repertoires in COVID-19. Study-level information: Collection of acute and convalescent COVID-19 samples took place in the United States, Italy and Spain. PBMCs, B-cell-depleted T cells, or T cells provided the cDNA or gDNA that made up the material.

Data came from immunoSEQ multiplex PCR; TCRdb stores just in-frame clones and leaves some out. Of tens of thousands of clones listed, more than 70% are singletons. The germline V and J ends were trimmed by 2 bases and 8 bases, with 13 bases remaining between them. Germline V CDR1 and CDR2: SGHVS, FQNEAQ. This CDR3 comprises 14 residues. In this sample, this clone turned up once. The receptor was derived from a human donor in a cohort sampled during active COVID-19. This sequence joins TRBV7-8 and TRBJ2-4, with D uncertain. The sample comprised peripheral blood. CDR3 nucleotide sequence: TGTGCCAGCAGCTTATTGGTAGTGAATGACATTCAGTACTTC. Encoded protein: CASSLLVVNDIQYF.